This T cell receptor (beta chain) was obtained from a study of CD4 T cells in relation to SARS-CoV-2 and coronaviruses. CDR1 and CDR2 (germline): SGHNT, YYREEE (reference sequence). The CDR3 loop spans 15 amino acids. Notes on this clone: One end of the junction fails to match germline, which may point to a read error.

Deep TCR-beta sequencing used DNA from uncultured naive and memory CD4+ T cells. Sequenced by immunoSEQ multiplex PCR; TCRdb stores in-frame clones only, minus some. The sample holds 65,000 or so clones, about 87% seen once. Unexposed donor CD4+ T cells date from about 2010-2018, before the COVID-19 pandemic. Naive and memory CD4+ T cells were separated from cryopreserved PBMCs. The rearrangement uses TRBV5-4 and TRBJ2-2; TRBD1 matches 8 bases. Input material: memory CD4+ T cells from PBMCs. The clonotype originates from a human donor in good health. CDR3 amino acids: CANSPWTGRAGELFF. The CDR3 bases are TGTGCCAACAGCCCTTGGACAGGGAGAGCCGGGGAGCTGTTTTTT.